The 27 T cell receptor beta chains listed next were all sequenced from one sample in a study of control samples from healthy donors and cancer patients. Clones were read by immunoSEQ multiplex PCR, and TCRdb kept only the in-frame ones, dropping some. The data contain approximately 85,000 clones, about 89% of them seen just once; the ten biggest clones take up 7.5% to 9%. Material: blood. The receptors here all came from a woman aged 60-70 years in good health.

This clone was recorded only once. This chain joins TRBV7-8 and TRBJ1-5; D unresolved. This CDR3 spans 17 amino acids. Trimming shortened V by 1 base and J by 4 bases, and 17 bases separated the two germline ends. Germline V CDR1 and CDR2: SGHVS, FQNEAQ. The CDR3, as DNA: TGTGCCAGCAGCTTAGATCTATTGTCAGCCTATAATCAGCCCCAGCATTTT. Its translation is CASSLDLLSAYNQPQHF.

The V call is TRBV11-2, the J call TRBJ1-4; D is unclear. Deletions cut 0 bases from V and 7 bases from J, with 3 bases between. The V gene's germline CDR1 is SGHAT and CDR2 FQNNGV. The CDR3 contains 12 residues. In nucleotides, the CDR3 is TGTGCCAGCAGCTTAGATCGTGAAAAACTGTTTTTT. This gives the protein CASSLDREKLFF.

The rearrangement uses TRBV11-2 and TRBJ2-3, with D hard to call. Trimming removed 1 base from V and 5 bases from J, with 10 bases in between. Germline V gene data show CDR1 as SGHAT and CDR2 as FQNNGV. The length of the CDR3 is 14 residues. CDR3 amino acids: CASSLGAGIDTQYF. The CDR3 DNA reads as TGTGCCAGCAGCTTAGGGGCAGGCATAGATACGCAGTATTTT.

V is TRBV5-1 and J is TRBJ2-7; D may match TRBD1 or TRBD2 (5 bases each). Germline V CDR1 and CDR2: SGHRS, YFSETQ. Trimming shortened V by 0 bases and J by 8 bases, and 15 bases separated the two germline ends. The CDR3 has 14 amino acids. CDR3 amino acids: CASSLDGTQIKQYF. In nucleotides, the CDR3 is TGCGCCAGCAGCTTGGACGGGACGCAAATCAAGCAGTACTTC.

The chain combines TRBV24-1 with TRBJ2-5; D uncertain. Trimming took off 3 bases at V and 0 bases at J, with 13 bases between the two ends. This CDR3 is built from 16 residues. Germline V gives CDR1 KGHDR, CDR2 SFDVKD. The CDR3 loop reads CATSDNKAGYQETQYF. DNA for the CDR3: TGTGCCACCAGTGATAACAAAGCCGGTTACCAAGAGACCCAGTACTTC.

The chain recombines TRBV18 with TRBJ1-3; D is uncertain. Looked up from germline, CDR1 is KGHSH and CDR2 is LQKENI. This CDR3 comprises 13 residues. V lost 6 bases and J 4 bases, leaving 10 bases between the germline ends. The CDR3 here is CASSGSGGNTIYF. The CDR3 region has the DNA TGTGCCAGCTCTGGAAGCGGAGGAAACACCATATATTTT. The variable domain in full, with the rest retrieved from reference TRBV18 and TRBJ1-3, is NAGVMQNPRHLVRRRGQEARLRCSPMKGHSHVYWYRQLPEEGLKFMVYLQKENIIDESGMPKERFSAEFPKEGPSILRIQQVVRGDSAAYFCASSGSGGNTIYFGEGSWLTVV.

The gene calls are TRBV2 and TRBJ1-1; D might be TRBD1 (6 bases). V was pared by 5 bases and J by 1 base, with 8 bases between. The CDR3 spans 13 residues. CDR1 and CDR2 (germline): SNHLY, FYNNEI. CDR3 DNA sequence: TGTGCCAGCAGTATACAGGGGAACACTGAAGCTTTCTTT. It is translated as CASSIQGNTEAFF.

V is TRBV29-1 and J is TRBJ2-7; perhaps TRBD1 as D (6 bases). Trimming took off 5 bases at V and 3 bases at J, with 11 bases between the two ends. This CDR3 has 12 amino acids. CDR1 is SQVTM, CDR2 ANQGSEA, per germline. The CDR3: CSVSQGRYEQYF. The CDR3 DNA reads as TGCAGCGTTTCCCAGGGGCGCTACGAGCAGTACTTC.

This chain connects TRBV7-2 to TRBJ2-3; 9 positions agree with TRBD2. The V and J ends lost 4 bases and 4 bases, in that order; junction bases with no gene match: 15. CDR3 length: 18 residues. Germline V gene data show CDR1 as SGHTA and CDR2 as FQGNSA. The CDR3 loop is CASSSVGGGRAHADTQYF. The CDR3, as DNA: TGTGCCAGCAGCTCCGTAGGGGGCGGGAGGGCCCATGCAGATACGCAGTATTTT.

The CDR3 DNA sequence: TGTGCCAGCAGTTCCCCACCCCTCATCAGCGGCTACACCTTC. Encoded protein: CASSSPPLISGYTF. The rearrangement joins TRBV6-2 or TRBV6-3 to TRBJ1-2; D gene unclear. Trimming removed 4 bases from V and 8 bases from J, with 17 bases in between. The germline gives CDR1 MNHEY, CDR2 SVGEGT. The CDR3 loop spans 14 amino acids.

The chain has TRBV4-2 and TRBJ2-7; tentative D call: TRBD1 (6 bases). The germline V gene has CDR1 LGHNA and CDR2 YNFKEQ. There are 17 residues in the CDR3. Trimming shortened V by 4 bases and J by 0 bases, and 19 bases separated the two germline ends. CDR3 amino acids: CASSPLLGRGSSYEQYF. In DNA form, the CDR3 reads TGTGCCAGCAGCCCCCTACTGGGCAGGGGCTCCTCCTACGAGCAGTACTTC.

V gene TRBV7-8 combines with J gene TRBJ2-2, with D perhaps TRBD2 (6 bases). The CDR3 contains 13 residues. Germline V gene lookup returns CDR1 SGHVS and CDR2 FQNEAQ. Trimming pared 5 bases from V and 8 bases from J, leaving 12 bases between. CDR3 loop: CASSPTRWGELFF. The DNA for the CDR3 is TGTGCCAGCAGCCCGACTAGATGGGGGGAGCTGTTTTTT.

The CDR3 here is CASSTQGAAGFMNTEAFF. The CDR3 DNA is TGTGCCAGCAGTACGCAGGGGGCCGCGGGATTCATGAACACTGAAGCTTTCTTT. The chain uses TRBV6-2 or TRBV6-3 and TRBJ1-1, with 8 bases fitting TRBD1. Germline V gene lookup returns CDR1 MNHEY and CDR2 SVGEGT. V was pared by 5 bases and J by 0 bases, with 14 bases of the junction left unmatched. This CDR3 contains 18 residues.

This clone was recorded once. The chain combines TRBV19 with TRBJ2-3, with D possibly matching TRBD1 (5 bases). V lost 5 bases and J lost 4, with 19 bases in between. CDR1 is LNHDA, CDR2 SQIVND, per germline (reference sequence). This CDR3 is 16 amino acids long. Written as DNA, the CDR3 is TGTGCCAGTAGTCCGCAGTTAGCAGGGAAATCAGATACGCAGTATTTT. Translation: CASSPQLAGKSDTQYF.

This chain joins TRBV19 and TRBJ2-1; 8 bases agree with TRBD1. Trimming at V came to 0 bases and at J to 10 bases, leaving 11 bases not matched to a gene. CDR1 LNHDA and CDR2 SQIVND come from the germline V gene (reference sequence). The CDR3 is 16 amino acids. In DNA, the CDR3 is TGTGCCAGTAGTATAGATGCCGGGACAGGACGATGGGAGCAGTTCTTC. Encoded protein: CASSIDAGTGRWEQFF. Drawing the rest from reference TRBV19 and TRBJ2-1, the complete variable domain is DGGITQSPKYLFRKEGQNVTLSCEQNLNHDAMYWYRQDPGQGLRLIYYSQIVNDFQKGDIAEGYSVSREKKESFPLTVTSAQKNPTAFYLCASSIDAGTGRWEQFFGPGTRLTVL.

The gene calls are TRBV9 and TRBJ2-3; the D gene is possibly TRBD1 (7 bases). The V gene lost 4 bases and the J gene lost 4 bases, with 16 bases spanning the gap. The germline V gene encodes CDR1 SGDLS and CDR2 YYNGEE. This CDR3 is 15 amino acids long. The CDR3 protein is CASSPWGRGADTQYF. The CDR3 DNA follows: TGTGCCAGCAGCCCCTGGGGCAGGGGGGCAGATACGCAGTATTTT. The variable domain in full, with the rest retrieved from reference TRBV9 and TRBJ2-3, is DSGVTQTPKHLITATGQRVTLRCSPRSGDLSVYWYQQSLDQGLQFLIQYYNGEERAKGNILERFSAQQFPDLHSELNLSSLELGDSALYFCASSPWGRGADTQYFGPGTRLTVL.

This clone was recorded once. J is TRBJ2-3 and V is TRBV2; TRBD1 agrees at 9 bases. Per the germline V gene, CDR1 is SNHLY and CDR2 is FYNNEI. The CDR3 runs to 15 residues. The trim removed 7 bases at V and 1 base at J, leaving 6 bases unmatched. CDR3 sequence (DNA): TGTGCCAGCATCACAGGGGGCAGGGGCACAGATACGCAGTATTTT. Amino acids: CASITGGRGTDTQYF.

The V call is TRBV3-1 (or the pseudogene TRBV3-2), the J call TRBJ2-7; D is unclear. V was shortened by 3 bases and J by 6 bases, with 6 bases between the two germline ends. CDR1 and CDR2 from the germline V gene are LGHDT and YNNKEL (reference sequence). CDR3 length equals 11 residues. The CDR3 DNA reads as TGTGCCAGCAGCCAGAAGGGCGAGCAGTACTTC. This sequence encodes CASSQKGEQYF.

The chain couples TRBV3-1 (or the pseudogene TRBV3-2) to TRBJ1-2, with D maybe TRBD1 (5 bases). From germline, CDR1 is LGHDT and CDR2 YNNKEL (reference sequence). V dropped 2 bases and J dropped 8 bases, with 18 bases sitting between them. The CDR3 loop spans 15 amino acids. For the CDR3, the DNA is TGTGCCAGCAGCCAACGCGACAGTTTCCCTTGGGGCTACACCTTC. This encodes CASSQRDSFPWGYTF.

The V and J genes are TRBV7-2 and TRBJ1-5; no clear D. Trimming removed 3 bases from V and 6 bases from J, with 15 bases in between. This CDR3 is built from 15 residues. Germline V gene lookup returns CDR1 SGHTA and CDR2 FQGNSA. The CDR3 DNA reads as TGTGCCAGCAGCTTGTCCGGGCCCCTGGGTCAGCCCCAGCATTTT. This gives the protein CASSLSGPLGQPQHF.

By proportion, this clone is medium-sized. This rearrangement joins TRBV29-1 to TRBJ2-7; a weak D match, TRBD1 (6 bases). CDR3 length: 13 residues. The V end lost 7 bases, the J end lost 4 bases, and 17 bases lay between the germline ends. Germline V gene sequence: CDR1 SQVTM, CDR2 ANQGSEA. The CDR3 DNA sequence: TGCAGCGGCGGCTCAGGGGAAGGGTACGAGCAGTACTTC. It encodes CSGGSGEGYEQYF.

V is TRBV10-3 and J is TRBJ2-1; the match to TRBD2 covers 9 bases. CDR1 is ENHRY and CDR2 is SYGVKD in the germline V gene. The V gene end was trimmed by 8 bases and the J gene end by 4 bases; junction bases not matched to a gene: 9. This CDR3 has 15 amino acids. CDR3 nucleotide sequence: TGTGCCATCGGCCCTTCTAGCGGGGAGTACAATGAGCAGTTCTTC. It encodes CAIGPSSGEYNEQFF.

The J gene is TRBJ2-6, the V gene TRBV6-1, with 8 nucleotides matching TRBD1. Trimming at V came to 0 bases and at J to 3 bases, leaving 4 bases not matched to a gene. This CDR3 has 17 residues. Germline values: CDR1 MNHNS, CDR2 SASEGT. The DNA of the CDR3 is TGTGCCAGCAGTGAAGCCCAGGGGGCGCGTGGGGCCAACGTCCTGACTTTC. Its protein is CASSEAQGARGANVLTF.

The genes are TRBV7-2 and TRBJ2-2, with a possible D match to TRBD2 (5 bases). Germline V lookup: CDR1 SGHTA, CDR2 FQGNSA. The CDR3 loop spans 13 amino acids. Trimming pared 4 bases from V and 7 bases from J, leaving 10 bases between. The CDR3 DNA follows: TGTGCCAGCAGCTCAGTTCGGGGCGGGGAGCTGTTTTTT. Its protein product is CASSSVRGGELFF.

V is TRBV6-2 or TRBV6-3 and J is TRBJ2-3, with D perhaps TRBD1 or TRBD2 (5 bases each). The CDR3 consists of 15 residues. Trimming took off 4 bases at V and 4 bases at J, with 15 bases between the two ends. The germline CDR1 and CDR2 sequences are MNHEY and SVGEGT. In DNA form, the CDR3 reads TGTGCCAGCAGTTTTCTATGGGACCCCCCAGATACGCAGTATTTT. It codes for CASSFLWDPPDTQYF.

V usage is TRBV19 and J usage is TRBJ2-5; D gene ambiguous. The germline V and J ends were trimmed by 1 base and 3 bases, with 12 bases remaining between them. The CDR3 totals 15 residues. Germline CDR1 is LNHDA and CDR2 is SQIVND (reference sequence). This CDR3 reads CASSIVAVPEETQYF. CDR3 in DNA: TGTGCCAGTAGTATAGTGGCCGTCCCCGAAGAGACCCAGTACTTC.

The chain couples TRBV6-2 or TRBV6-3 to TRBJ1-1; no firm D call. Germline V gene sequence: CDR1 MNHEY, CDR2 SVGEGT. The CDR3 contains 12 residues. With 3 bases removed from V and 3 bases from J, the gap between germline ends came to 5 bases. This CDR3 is CASSYLYTEAFF. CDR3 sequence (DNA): TGTGCCAGCAGTTATCTGTACACTGAAGCTTTCTTT.